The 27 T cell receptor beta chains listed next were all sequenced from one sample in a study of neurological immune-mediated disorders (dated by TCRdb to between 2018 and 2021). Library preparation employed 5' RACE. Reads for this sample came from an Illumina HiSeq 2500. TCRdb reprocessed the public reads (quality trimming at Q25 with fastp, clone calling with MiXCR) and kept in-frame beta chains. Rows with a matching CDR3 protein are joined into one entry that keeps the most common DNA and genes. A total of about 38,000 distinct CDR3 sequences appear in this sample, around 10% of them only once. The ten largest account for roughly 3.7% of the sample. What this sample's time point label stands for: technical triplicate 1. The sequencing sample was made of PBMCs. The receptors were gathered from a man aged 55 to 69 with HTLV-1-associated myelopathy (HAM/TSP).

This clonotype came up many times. The DNA of the CDR3 is TGTGCCAGGTTGACCGGGGAGCTGTTTTTT. Translating gives CARLTGELFF. The chain has TRBV12-3 or TRBV12-4 and TRBJ2-2; D is unclear. Trimming removed 9 bases from V and 5 bases from J, with 4 bases in between. The CDR3 contains 10 residues.

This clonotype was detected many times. The CDR3 here is CSADRGPNTEAFF. The CDR3 nucleotides read TGCAGTGCAGACCGGGGCCCCAACACTGAAGCTTTCTTT. The gene calls are TRBV20-1 and TRBJ1-1; D is perhaps TRBD1 (5 bases). The germline gives CDR1 DFQATT, CDR2 SNEGSKA (reference sequence). The V gene lost 6 bases and the J gene lost 2 bases, with 13 bases spanning the gap. The CDR3 length is 13 residues.

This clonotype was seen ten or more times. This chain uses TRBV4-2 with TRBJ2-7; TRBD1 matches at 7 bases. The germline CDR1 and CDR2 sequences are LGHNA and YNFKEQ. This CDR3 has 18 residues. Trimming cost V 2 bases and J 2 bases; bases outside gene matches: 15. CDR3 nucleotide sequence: TGTGCCAGCAGCCAATTGACAGGGTCCAAGCCCGATACCTACGAGCAGTACTTC. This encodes CASSQLTGSKPDTYEQYF.

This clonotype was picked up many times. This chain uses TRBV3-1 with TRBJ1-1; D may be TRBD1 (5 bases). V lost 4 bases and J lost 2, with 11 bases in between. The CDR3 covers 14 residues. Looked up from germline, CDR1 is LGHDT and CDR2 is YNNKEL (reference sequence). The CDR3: CASSRSGTNTEAFF. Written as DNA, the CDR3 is TGTGCCAGCAGCCGCTCTGGGACTAACACTGAAGCTTTCTTT.

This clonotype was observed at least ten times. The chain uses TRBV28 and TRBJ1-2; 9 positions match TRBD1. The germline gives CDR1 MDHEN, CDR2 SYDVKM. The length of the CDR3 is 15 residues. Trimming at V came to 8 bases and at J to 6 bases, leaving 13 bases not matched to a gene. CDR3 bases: TGTGCCAGCCTTAAGGCCGGGACAGGGTATCATGGCTACACCTTC. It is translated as CASLKAGTGYHGYTF.

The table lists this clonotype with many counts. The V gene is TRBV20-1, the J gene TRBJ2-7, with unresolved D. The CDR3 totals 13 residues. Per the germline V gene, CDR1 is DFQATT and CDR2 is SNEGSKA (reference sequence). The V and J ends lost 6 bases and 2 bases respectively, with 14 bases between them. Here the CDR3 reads CSASPGPTYEQYF. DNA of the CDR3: TGCAGTGCCAGCCCGGGTCCCACCTACGAGCAGTACTTC.

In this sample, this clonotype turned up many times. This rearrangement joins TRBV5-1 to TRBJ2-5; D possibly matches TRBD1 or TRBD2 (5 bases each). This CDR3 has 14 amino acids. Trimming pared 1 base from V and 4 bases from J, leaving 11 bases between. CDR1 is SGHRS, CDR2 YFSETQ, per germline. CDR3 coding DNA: TGCGCCAGCAGCTTGTGGCTGAGGGGAGAGACCCAGTACTTC. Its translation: CASSLWLRGETQYF.

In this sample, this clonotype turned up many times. CDR3 sequence (DNA): TGCGCCAGCAGCTCGCCCGTCGGACAGGGCGGTGGTGAGCAGTACTTC. Amino acids: CASSSPVGQGGGEQYF. The V gene is TRBV5-1, the J gene TRBJ2-7; 8 bases match TRBD1. The CDR3 consists of 16 residues. From germline, CDR1 is SGHRS and CDR2 YFSETQ. The V and J ends lost 3 bases and 7 bases, in that order; junction bases with no gene match: 15.

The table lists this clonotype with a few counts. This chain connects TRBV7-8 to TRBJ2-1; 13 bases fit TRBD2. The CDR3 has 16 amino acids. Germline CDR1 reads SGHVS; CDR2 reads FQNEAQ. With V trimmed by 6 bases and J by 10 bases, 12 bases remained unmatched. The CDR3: CASRRTSGRATPEQFF. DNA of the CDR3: TGTGCCAGCAGACGTACTAGCGGGAGGGCGACTCCGGAGCAGTTCTTC.

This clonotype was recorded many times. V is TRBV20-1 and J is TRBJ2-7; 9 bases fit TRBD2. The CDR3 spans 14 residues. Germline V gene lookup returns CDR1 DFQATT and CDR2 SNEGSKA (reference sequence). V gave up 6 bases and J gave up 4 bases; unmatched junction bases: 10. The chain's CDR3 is CSAPLAGGPYEQYF. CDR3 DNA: TGCAGTGCCCCTCTGGCGGGAGGGCCGTACGAGCAGTACTTC.

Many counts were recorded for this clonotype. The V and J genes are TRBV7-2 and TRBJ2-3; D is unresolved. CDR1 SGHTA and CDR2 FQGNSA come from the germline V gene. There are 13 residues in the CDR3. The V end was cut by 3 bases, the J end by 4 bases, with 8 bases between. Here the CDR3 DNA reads TGTGCCAGCAGCTTGGGTATCGCAGATACGCAGTATTTT. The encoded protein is CASSLGIADTQYF. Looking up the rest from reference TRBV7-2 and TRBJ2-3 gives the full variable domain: GAGVSQSPSNKVTEKGKDVELRCDPISGHTALYWYRQSLGQGLEFLIYFQGNSAPDKSGLPSDRFSAERTGGSVSTLTIQRTQQEDSAVYLCASSLGIADTQYFGPGTRLTVL.

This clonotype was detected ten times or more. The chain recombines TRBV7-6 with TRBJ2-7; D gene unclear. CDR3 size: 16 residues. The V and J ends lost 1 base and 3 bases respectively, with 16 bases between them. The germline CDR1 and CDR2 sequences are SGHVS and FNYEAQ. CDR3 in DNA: TGTGCCAGCAGCTTAGATCCAGGAAAACCTTTCTACGAGCAGTACTTC. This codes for CASSLDPGKPFYEQYF.

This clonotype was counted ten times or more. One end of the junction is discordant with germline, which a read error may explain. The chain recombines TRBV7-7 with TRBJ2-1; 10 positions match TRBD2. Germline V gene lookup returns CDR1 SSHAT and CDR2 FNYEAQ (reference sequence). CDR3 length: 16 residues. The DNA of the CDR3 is TGTGCTAGCAGCTGGAAACTAGCGGGACTTAGCATTGAGCAGTTCTTC. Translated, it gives CASSWKLAGLSIEQFF.

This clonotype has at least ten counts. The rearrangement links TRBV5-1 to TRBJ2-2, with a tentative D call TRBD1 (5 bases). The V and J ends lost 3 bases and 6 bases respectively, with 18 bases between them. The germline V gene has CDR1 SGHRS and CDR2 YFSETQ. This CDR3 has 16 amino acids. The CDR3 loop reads CASSSIGLDSSGELFF. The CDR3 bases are TGCGCCAGCAGCTCAATCGGGCTAGACAGTTCCGGGGAGCTGTTTTTT. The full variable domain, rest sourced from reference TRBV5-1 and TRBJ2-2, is KAGVTQTPRYLIKTRGQQVTLSCSPISGHRSVSWYQQTPGQGLQFLFEYFSETQRNKGNFPGRFSGRQFSNSRSEMNVSTLELGDSALYLCASSSIGLDSSGELFFGEGSRLTVL.

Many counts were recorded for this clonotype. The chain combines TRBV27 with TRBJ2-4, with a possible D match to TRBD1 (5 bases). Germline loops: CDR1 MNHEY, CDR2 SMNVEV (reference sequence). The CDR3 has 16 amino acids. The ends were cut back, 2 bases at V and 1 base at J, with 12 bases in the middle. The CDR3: CASSLVAGNAKNIQYF. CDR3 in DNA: TGTGCCAGCAGTTTAGTCGCAGGGAACGCCAAAAACATTCAGTACTTC.

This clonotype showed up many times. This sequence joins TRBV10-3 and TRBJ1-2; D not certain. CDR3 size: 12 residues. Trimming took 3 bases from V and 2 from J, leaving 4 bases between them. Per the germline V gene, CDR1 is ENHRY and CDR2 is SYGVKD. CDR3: CAISDRNYGYTF. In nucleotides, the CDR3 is TGTGCCATCAGTGACCGAAACTATGGCTACACCTTC.

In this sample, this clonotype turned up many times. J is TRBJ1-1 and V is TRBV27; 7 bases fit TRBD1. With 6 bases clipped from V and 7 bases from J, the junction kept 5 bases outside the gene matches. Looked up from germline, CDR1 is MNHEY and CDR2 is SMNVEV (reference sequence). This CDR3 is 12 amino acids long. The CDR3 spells CASSWGQFEAFF. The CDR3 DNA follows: TGTGCCAGCAGCTGGGGACAGTTTGAAGCTTTCTTT.

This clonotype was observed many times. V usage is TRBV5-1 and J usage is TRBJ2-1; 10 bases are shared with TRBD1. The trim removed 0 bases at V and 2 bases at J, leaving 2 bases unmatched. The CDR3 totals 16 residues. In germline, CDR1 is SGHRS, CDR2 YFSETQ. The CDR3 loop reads CASSLGTGGTYNEQFF. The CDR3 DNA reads TGCGCCAGCAGCTTGGGGACAGGGGGAACCTACAATGAGCAGTTCTTC.

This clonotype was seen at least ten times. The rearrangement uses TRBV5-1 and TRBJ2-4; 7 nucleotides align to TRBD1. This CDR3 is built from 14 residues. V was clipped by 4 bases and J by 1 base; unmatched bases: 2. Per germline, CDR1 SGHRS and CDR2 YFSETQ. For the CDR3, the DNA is TGCGCCAGCAGCCAGGGGGATGCCAAAAACATTCAGTACTTC. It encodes CASSQGDAKNIQYF.

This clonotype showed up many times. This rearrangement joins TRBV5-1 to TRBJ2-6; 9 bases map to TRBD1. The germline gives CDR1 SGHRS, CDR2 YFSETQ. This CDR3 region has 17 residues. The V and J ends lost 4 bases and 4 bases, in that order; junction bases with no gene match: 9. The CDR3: CASSESIQGAGANVLTF. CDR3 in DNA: TGCGCCAGCAGCGAATCGATACAGGGGGCCGGGGCCAACGTCCTGACTTTC.

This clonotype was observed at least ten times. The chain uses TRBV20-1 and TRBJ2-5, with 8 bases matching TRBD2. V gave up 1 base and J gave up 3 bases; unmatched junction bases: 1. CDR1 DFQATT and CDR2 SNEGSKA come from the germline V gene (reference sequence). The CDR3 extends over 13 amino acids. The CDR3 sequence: CSARAGGEETQYF. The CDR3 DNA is TGCAGTGCTAGAGCGGGAGGGGAAGAGACCCAGTACTTC.

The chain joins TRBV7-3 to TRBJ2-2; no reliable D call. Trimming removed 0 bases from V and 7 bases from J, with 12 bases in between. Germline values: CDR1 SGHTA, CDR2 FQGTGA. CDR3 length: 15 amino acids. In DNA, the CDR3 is TGTGCCAGCAGCTTAACATCGGGTTCCCACGGGGAGCTGTTTTTT. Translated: CASSLTSGSHGELFF.

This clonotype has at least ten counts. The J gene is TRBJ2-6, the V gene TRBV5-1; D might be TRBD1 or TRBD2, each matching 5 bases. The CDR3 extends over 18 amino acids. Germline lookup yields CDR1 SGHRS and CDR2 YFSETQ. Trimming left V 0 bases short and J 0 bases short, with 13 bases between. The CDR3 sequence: CASSLGPGRTSGANVLTF. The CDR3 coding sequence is TGCGCCAGCAGCTTGGGACCGGGACGGACCTCTGGGGCCAACGTCCTGACTTTC.

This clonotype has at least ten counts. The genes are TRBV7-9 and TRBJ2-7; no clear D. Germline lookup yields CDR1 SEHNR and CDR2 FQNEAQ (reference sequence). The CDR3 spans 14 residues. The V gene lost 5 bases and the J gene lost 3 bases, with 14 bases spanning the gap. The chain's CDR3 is CASSPPSSNYEQYF. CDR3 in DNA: TGTGCCAGCAGCCCCCCCAGTTCCAACTACGAGCAGTACTTC.

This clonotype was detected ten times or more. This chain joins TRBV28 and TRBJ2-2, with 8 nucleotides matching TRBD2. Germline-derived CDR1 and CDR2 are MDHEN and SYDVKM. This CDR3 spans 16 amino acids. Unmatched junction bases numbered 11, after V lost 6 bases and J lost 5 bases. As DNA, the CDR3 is TGTGCCAGCAGGATGCTAGCGGGTTGGGGAACCGGGGAGCTGTTTTTT. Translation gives CASRMLAGWGTGELFF.

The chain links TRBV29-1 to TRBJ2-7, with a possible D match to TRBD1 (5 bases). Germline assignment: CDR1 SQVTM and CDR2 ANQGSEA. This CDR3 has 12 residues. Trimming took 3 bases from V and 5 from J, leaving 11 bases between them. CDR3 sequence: CSVDHRSHEQYF. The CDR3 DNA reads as TGCAGCGTTGATCACAGGTCCCACGAGCAGTACTTC.

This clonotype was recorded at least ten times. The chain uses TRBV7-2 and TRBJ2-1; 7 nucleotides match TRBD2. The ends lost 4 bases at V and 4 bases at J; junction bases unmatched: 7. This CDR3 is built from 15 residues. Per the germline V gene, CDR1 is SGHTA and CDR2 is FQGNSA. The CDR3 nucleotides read TGTGCCAGCAGCTCAACCGGGACTAATTACAATGAGCAGTTCTTC. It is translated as CASSSTGTNYNEQFF. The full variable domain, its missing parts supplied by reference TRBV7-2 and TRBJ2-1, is GAGVSQSPSNKVTEKGKDVELRCDPISGHTALYWYRQSLGQGLEFLIYFQGNSAPDKSGLPSDRFSAERTGGSVSTLTIQRTQQEDSAVYLCASSSTGTNYNEQFFGPGTRLTVL.